One and the same sample provided the 32 T cell receptor beta chains below, sequenced in a study of T cell repertoires in cytomegalovirus infection. TCRdb used MiXCR to reprocess the reads, holding one entry per CDR3 protein. Altogether 700,000 to 950,000 distinct CDR3 sequences are present, less than 35% being singletons, with the ten largest covering roughly 12%. Antigen specificity for these receptors is unknown. The sequences come from cultured CD8+ T cells from PBMCs, collected from culture after CMV antigen stimulation. The receptors were sampled from a human donor in good health (CMV status not recorded). Some clones in this sample may be carry-over from other donors' samples.

This clonotype occurred a few times. The rearrangement uses TRBV2 and TRBJ1-5; a weak D match, TRBD1 (6 bases). The CDR3 runs to 15 residues. V gave up 2 bases and J gave up 1 base, with 9 bases separating them. Germline V gene sequence: CDR1 SNHLY, CDR2 FYNNEI. The CDR3 bases are TGTGCCAGCAGTGAAAGGGGGGGAAGCAATCAGCCCCAGCATTTT. This encodes CASSERGGSNQPQHF.

In DNA, the CDR3 is TGTGCCAGCAGTTTATCGACGCAGGGCCCACGTGGCTACACCTTC. Encoded protein: CASSLSTQGPRGYTF. The chain recombines TRBV27 with TRBJ1-2, with a weak D call TRBD1 (5 bases). Germline lookup yields CDR1 MNHEY and CDR2 SMNVEV (reference sequence). This CDR3 spans 15 amino acids. V lost 0 bases, J lost 7 bases, and 15 bases lay in between.

This clonotype occurred a few times. The chain joins TRBV5-8 to TRBJ1-4; perhaps TRBD1 as D (5 bases). The germline V gene encodes CDR1 SGHTS and CDR2 YDEGEE. Trimming left V 4 bases short and J 0 bases short, with 16 bases between. CDR3 size: 17 residues. In DNA, the CDR3 is TGTGCCAGCAGCCCGGCCCTCGCGACAGCAACTAATGAAAAACTGTTTTTT. Translated: CASSPALATATNEKLFF.

This clonotype has just a few counts. The chain is built from TRBV19 and TRBJ1-2, with D possibly TRBD1 on 5 matching bases. The CDR3 sequence is 17 residues long. Germline CDR1 and CDR2: LNHDA and SQIVND (reference sequence). Between the trimmed V and J ends, which lost 7 bases and 7 bases, there was a span of 28 bases. Written as DNA, the CDR3 is TGTGCCAGTACGAAGGGGAGCATCGACCCCGACGAAACTGGCTACACCTTC. This gives the protein CASTKGSIDPDETGYTF. Complete variable domain (other parts from reference TRBV19 and TRBJ1-2): DGGITQSPKYLFRKEGQNVTLSCEQNLNHDAMYWYRQDPGQGLRLIYYSQIVNDFQKGDIAEGYSVSREKKESFPLTVTSAQKNPTAFYLCASTKGSIDPDETGYTFGSGTRLTVV.

The genes are TRBV7-9 and TRBJ2-5; D might be TRBD2 (6 bases). V lost 5 bases, J lost 5 bases, and 18 bases lay in between. Per germline, CDR1 SEHNR and CDR2 FQNEAQ (reference sequence). This CDR3 contains 15 residues. This chain's CDR3 is CASSPIAGDSETQYF. The CDR3, as DNA: TGTGCCAGCAGCCCCATTGCTGGGGACTCGGAGACCCAGTACTTC.

This clonotype was seen many times. The chain is built from TRBV12-3 or TRBV12-4 and TRBJ1-5; D gene unclear. This CDR3 has 14 amino acids. V gave up 2 bases and J gave up 4 bases, with 9 bases separating them. The CDR3 loop reads CASSLRVWNQPQHF. As DNA, the CDR3 is TGTGCCAGCAGTTTAAGAGTGTGGAATCAGCCCCAGCATTTT.

This clonotype was seen only a few times. The chain uses TRBV11-1 and TRBJ2-5; TRBD2 matches at 8 bases. The CDR3 runs to 15 residues. From germline, CDR1 is SGHAT and CDR2 FQDESV (reference sequence). V shed 5 bases and J 2 bases; nucleotides not matched to a gene: 7. CDR3 in DNA: TGTGCCAGCAGCCCCAGCGGGGGACTACAAGAGACCCAGTACTTC. This sequence encodes CASSPSGGLQETQYF. Supplemented by reference TRBV11-1 and TRBJ2-5, the full variable domain reads EAEVAQSPRYKITEKSQAVAFWCDPISGHATLYWYRQILGQGPELLVQFQDESVVDDSQLPKDRFSAERLKGVDSTLKIQPAELGDSAMYLCASSPSGGLQETQYFGPGTRLLVL.

This clonotype came up many times. The chain combines TRBV12-5 with TRBJ2-3; the D gene is possibly TRBD1 (5 bases). The CDR3 loop spans 20 amino acids. The V gene's germline CDR1 is LGHNT and CDR2 FRNRAP. V was pared by 1 base and J by 4 bases, with 27 bases between. DNA for the CDR3: TGTGCTAGTGGTTTGGAAATACCGTCTGACCAGGGATCTCCAGCAGATACGCAGTATTTT. Amino acids: CASGLEIPSDQGSPADTQYF.

This clonotype was seen only a few times. The chain links TRBV11-1 to TRBJ1-1; no clear D. Germline assignment: CDR1 SGHAT and CDR2 FQDESV (reference sequence). The CDR3 has 14 residues. Trimming shortened V by 0 bases and J by 6 bases, and 11 bases separated the two germline ends. The CDR3 spells CASSLASLGSEAFF. The DNA for the CDR3 is TGTGCCAGCAGCTTAGCAAGTCTCGGGTCTGAAGCTTTCTTT. Together with reference TRBV11-1 and TRBJ1-1, the CDR3 gives the full variable domain: EAEVAQSPRYKITEKSQAVAFWCDPISGHATLYWYRQILGQGPELLVQFQDESVVDDSQLPKDRFSAERLKGVDSTLKIQPAELGDSAMYLCASSLASLGSEAFFGQGTRLTVV.

This clonotype was counted a few times. This chain links TRBV20-1 with TRBJ2-4; D might be TRBD1 (6 bases). From germline, CDR1 is DFQATT and CDR2 SNEGSKA (reference sequence). The CDR3 spans 20 residues. The V and J ends lost 5 bases and 0 bases respectively, with 29 bases between them. The CDR3 sequence: CSAEIMDSPEDMIAKNIQYF. The CDR3 DNA sequence: TGCAGTGCTGAGATTATGGACAGCCCCGAGGATATGATAGCCAAAAACATTCAGTACTTC.

The CDR3 DNA reads as TGTGCCAGCAGTTTATCAGGGGGGCAGCTGAATCAGCCCCAGCATTTT. The encoded protein is CASSLSGGQLNQPQHF. This sequence joins TRBV27 and TRBJ1-5; D is perhaps TRBD1 (6 bases). CDR3 size: 16 residues. Germline CDR1 reads MNHEY; CDR2 reads SMNVEV (reference sequence). V lost 0 bases, J lost 4 bases, and 13 bases lay in between.

The rearrangement joins TRBV7-9 to TRBJ1-1; the D is unclear. Trimming left V 3 bases short and J 3 bases short, with 14 bases between. This CDR3 has 15 residues. Germline-derived CDR1 and CDR2 are SEHNR and FQNEAQ (reference sequence). The CDR3 sequence is CASSFGRELDTEAFF. CDR3 nucleotides: TGTGCCAGCAGCTTTGGGCGGGAATTGGACACTGAAGCTTTCTTT.

Only a few counts were recorded for this clonotype. This rearrangement joins TRBV4-1 to TRBJ2-7; possible D gene TRBD1, 6 bases. The CDR3 is 14 residues long. The V end was cut by 3 bases, the J end by 1 base, with 10 bases between. Looked up from germline, CDR1 is MGHRA and CDR2 is YSYEKL. CDR3 in DNA: TGCGCCAGCAGCCATGCTACAGGGTCCTACGAGCAGTACTTC. This sequence encodes CASSHATGSYEQYF.

The gene calls are TRBV5-4 and TRBJ2-7; 7 bases match TRBD1. CDR3 size: 13 residues. Germline V CDR1 and CDR2: SGHNT, YYREEE (reference sequence). Losses at the gene ends were 3 bases for V and 7 bases for J; bases not matched to a gene: 7. As DNA, the CDR3 is TGTGCCAGCAGCTCAACAGGGGTGGATGAGCAGTACTTC. Translated: CASSSTGVDEQYF.

This clonotype was detected only once. One end of the junction fails to match germline, which may point to a read error. V usage is TRBV7-6 and J usage is TRBJ2-1, with D possibly called TRBD1 or TRBD2 (6 bases each). The germline gives CDR1 SGHVS, CDR2 FNYEAQ. The CDR3 is 16 amino acids. CDR3 amino acids: CVSSLGGGGEYNEQFF. In DNA, the CDR3 is TGTGTCAGCAGCTTAGGAGGAGGGGGAGAGTACAATGAGCAGTTCTTC.

Concerning this clonotype itself: This may be a read error, as it is one base from a much larger clone. The chain links TRBV7-6 to TRBJ2-5; D is possibly TRBD1 or TRBD2 (5 bases each). Germline values: CDR1 SGHVS, CDR2 FNYEAQ. The CDR3 spans 15 residues. The CDR3 spells CASGLWGNQQETQYF. The CDR3 DNA is TGTGCCAGCGGCTTATGGGGGAATCAGCAAGAGACCCAGTACTTC.

This clonotype occurred many times. CDR3 DNA sequence: TGTGCCAGCAGCCAAGGGACGGGGGGGAGCAATCAGCCCCAGCATTTT. It specifies CASSQGTGGSNQPQHF. V usage is TRBV7-8 and J usage is TRBJ1-5, with D perhaps TRBD1 (5 bases). CDR3 length: 16 amino acids. In germline, CDR1 is SGHVS, CDR2 FQNEAQ. V dropped 5 bases and J dropped 1 base, with 15 bases sitting between them.

This clonotype was detected a few times. The chain combines TRBV15 with TRBJ2-3; no reliable D call. This CDR3 is built from 17 residues. V lost 0 bases, J lost 2 bases, and 15 bases lay in between. Germline CDR1 and CDR2: LNHNV and YYDKDF (reference sequence). DNA of the CDR3: TGTGCCACCAGCAGAGATCTGACCACAACGCACACAGATACGCAGTATTTT. This translates into CATSRDLTTTHTDTQYF.

This clonotype was recorded a few times. This rearrangement joins TRBV24-1 to TRBJ2-3; either TRBD1 or TRBD2 may supply D (5 bases each). Germline CDR1 reads KGHDR; CDR2 reads SFDVKD. CDR3 length: 17 amino acids. V was shortened by 5 bases and J by 1 base, with 18 bases between the two germline ends. The CDR3 here is CATSVGTAGLGTDTQYF. The CDR3 bases are TGTGCCACCAGTGTCGGGACCGCCGGGTTAGGCACAGATACGCAGTATTTT.

The genes are TRBV5-5 and TRBJ1-2, with D perhaps TRBD1 (5 bases). V lost 1 base and J 2 bases, leaving 18 bases between the germline ends. The CDR3 runs to 17 residues. In germline, CDR1 is SGHKS, CDR2 YYEKEE (reference sequence). This CDR3 reads CASSLFRGRVLNYGYTF. The CDR3 DNA reads as TGTGCCAGCAGCTTGTTCCGGGGGAGAGTATTAAACTATGGCTACACCTTC.

This clonotype was seen a handful of times. V and J are TRBV25-1 and TRBJ1-2, with TRBD1 matching 8 bases. The CDR3 spans 12 residues. V lost 8 bases and J lost 7; bases outside the gene matches: 6. The germline V gene has CDR1 MGHDK and CDR2 SYGVNS. CDR3 in DNA: TGTGCCAGCGGACGGACAGGGTTTGGCTACACCTTC. Amino acid sequence: CASGRTGFGYTF.

This clonotype was seen only a few times. The chain joins TRBV7-6 to TRBJ2-6; TRBD2 might be the D (5 bases). CDR1 and CDR2 (germline): SGHVS, FNYEAQ. The ends were cut back, 3 bases at V and 0 bases at J, with 9 bases in the middle. This CDR3 is 16 amino acids long. The chain's CDR3 is CASSLRAFSGANVLTF. CDR3 DNA: TGTGCCAGCAGCTTGAGGGCCTTCTCTGGGGCCAACGTCCTGACTTTC. Filled out from reference TRBV7-6 and TRBJ2-6, the complete variable domain reads GAGVSQSPRYKVTKRGQDVALRCDPISGHVSLYWYRQALGQGPEFLTYFNYEAQQDKSGLPNDRFSAERPEGSISTLTIQRTEQRDSAMYRCASSLRAFSGANVLTFGAGSRLTVL.

This clonotype came up many times. This chain connects TRBV7-2 to TRBJ2-7; D ambiguous. Germline assignment: CDR1 SGHTA and CDR2 FQGNSA. Trimming pared 5 bases from V and 2 bases from J, leaving 16 bases between. The CDR3 has 15 residues. CDR3 DNA: TGTGCCAGCAGCATGCCGGCGAGGAATCCCTACGAGCAGTACTTC. Translated: CASSMPARNPYEQYF.

The sample holds one count of this clonotype. A junction end diverges from the germline sequence, so it may reflect a read error. The rearrangement uses TRBV19 and TRBJ2-1; D not certain. The germline CDR1 and CDR2 sequences are LNHDA and SQIVND (reference sequence). CDR3 size: 11 residues. The CDR3 protein is CAGSIPNEQFF. The CDR3 region has the DNA TGTGCCGGTAGTATTCCCAATGAGCAGTTCTTC.

This clonotype came up a few times. The rearrangement uses TRBV4-1 and TRBJ2-5; 7 positions match TRBD1. The CDR3 is 15 amino acids. Trimming cost V 1 base and J 1 base; bases outside gene matches: 3. The germline gives CDR1 MGHRA, CDR2 YSYEKL. The CDR3 sequence: CASSQVGQSQETQYF. The CDR3 nucleotides read TGCGCCAGCAGCCAAGTGGGACAGAGCCAAGAGACCCAGTACTTC.

This clonotype was counted ten times or more. This sequence joins TRBV7-9 and TRBJ1-2; D is undetermined. CDR1 and CDR2 (germline): SEHNR, FQNEAQ (reference sequence). The CDR3 loop spans 13 amino acids. V was trimmed by 5 bases and J by 9 bases, leaving 16 bases between them. Here the CDR3 reads CASSPPTEPRYTF. DNA for the CDR3: TGTGCCAGCAGCCCCCCGACGGAGCCTCGCTACACCTTC.

This clonotype was seen a few times. The chain couples TRBV12-5 to TRBJ2-2; D is uncertain. There are 13 residues in the CDR3. Trimming took 0 bases from V and 3 from J, leaving 2 bases between them. Germline V gives CDR1 LGHNT, CDR2 FRNRAP. CDR3 sequence (DNA): TGTGCTAGTGGTTTGGTTCACACCGGGGAGCTGTTTTTT. Residues: CASGLVHTGELFF.

This clonotype has a count of ten or more. V and J are TRBV12-3 or TRBV12-4 and TRBJ1-2, with D uncertain. The CDR3 spans 13 residues. Between the trimmed V and J ends, which lost 6 bases and 0 bases, there was a span of 8 bases. CDR3 region: CASSLRANYGYTF. CDR3 nucleotide sequence: TGTGCCAGCAGCTTAAGAGCTAACTATGGCTACACCTTC.

This clonotype was counted only a few times. The chain joins TRBV6-6 to TRBJ2-5, with 9 bases lining up with TRBD2. This CDR3 region has 15 residues. The junction had 4 bases not matched to a gene; V was cut back by 0 bases and J by 5 bases. The V gene's germline CDR1 is MNHNY and CDR2 SVGAGI (reference sequence). CDR3 amino acids: CASSYSLAGDETQYF. The CDR3 nucleotides read TGTGCCAGCAGTTACTCGTTAGCGGGGGATGAGACCCAGTACTTC.

The chain carries TRBV27 and TRBJ2-3, with a weak D call TRBD1 (5 bases). Deletions cut 6 bases from V and 0 bases from J, with 13 bases between. This CDR3 has 15 amino acids. Per germline, CDR1 MNHEY and CDR2 SMNVEV (reference sequence). DNA of the CDR3: TGTGCCAGCAGGTTAGGACAAACTAGCACAGATACGCAGTATTTT. This translates into CASRLGQTSTDTQYF.

A few counts support this clonotype. The rearrangement links TRBV6-2 or TRBV6-3 to TRBJ1-5, with TRBD1 matching 10 bases. The CDR3 is 18 residues long. J lost 3 bases, V lost 6 bases, and 14 bases had no gene match. Looked up from germline, CDR1 is MNHEY and CDR2 is SVGEGT. Written as DNA, the CDR3 is TGTGCCAGCAGCTTCCCGACAGGGGGCCTTTACCCCAATCAGCCCCAGCATTTT. It encodes CASSFPTGGLYPNQPQHF.

V usage is TRBV2 and J usage is TRBJ2-4; D may be TRBD1 (6 bases). This CDR3 has 17 amino acids. Per germline, CDR1 SNHLY and CDR2 FYNNEI. The V and J ends lost 6 bases and 2 bases respectively, with 20 bases between them. The CDR3 DNA reads as TGTGCCAGCAGAGGTATACAGGGACCCGGGACCAAAAACATTCAGTACTTC. This encodes CASRGIQGPGTKNIQYF.